These T cell receptor beta chains were read from a single sample in a study of CD8 T cells in Susac syndrome. TCRdb called the immunoSEQ multiplex PCR reads again in MiXCR, with one record for every CDR3 protein. There are approximately 100,000 distinct CDR3 sequences in the sample; 80% to 95% occur only once, and 0.13% to 0.15% lies in the top ten. Sequencing was carried out using CD4+ T cells from PBMCs. The receptors originated from a human donor in good health. Each CDR3 is given with its conserved first and last residue. D genes are given only for firm matches. Not all rows give a size; the values are once, few, many and, for expanded clones, a class.

j_call | v_call | clone_size | d_call | cdr3_aa | cdr3_nt
TRBJ2-1 | TRBV5-6 | . | . | CASSPPTSSYNEQFF | TGTGCCAGCAGCCCCCCGACGAGCTCCTACAATGAGCAGTTCTTC
TRBJ1-5 | TRBV20-1 | . | . | CSARKGQLGITSRNQPQHF | TGCAGTGCTAGAAAGGGTCAGTTGGGCATTACAAGTCGCAATCAGCCCCAGCATTTT
TRBJ2-7 | TRBV7-8 | . | TRBD1 | CASSPRTGTYEQYF | TGTGCCAGCAGCCCTCGGACAGGAACCTACGAGCAGTACTTC
TRBJ1-1 | TRBV9 | once | . | CASSPRGRRNTEAFF | TGTGCCAGCAGCCCGAGGGGGAGGCGGAACACTGAAGCTTTCTTT
TRBJ2-1 | TRBV6-5 | few | TRBD2 | CASSLAGSNEQFF | TGTGCCAGCAGCCTAGCGGGTAGCAATGAGCAGTTCTTC
TRBJ2-7 | TRBV9 | . | . | CASSASRISGEQYF | TGTGCCAGCAGCGCCTCTAGGATCTCGGGCGAGCAGTACTTC
TRBJ1-5 | TRBV7-9 | once | . | CASSLDASGPNQPQHF | TGTGCCAGCAGCTTAGATGCCTCCGGACCCAATCAGCCCCAGCATTTT
TRBJ2-7 | TRBV6-1 | . | . | CASSAGNYEQYF | TGTGCCAGCAGTGCGGGAAACTACGAGCAGTACTTC
TRBJ1-2 | TRBV20-1 | . | . | CSARGRSEDGYTF | TGCAGTGCTAGGGGTCGGTCAGAAGATGGCTACACCTTC
TRBJ1-5 | TRBV5-1 | . | TRBD1 | CASSLDRGPGRPQHF | TGCGCCAGCAGCTTGGACAGGGGTCCCGGTCGGCCCCAGCATTTT
TRBJ2-2 | TRBV25-1 | . | TRBD1 | CASRDRAPPGELFF | TGTGCCAGCAGGGACAGGGCTCCTCCCGGGGAGCTGTTTTTT
TRBJ2-5 | TRBV7-2 | . | TRBD1 | CASSRDRPGETQYF | TGTGCCAGCAGCCGGGACAGGCCGGGGGAGACCCAGTACTTC
TRBJ1-1 | TRBV7-2 | once | . | CASSLKTGPNSWTEAFF | TGTGCCAGCAGCTTGAAGACAGGTCCGAATTCTTGGACTGAAGCTTTCTTT
TRBJ1-4 | TRBV20-1 | . | . | CSARVIGEINEKLFF | TGCAGTGCTAGAGTCATAGGAGAAATTAATGAAAAACTGTTTTTT
TRBJ2-3 | TRBV5-1 | . | . | CASSFWPDTDTQYF | TGCGCCAGCAGCTTCTGGCCCGACACAGATACGCAGTATTTT
TRBJ2-1 | TRBV3-1 | . | . | CASSQDRPIARRSDNEQFF | TGTGCCAGCAGCCAAGATCGGCCAATAGCGCGTAGGAGCGACAATGAGCAGTTCTTC
TRBJ1-5 | TRBV19 | . | TRBD1 | CASSMTSQGAGGNQPQHF | TGTGCCAGTAGTATGACCAGCCAGGGGGCTGGAGGAAATCAGCCCCAGCATTTT
TRBJ1-5 | TRBV20-1 | . | . | CSARETARQPQHF | TGCAGTGCTAGAGAAACGGCGCGCCAGCCCCAGCATTTT
TRBJ2-1 | TRBV2 | . | . | CAGKRGSSYNEQFF | TGTGCCGGGAAGAGGGGGTCCTCCTACAATGAGCAGTTCTTC
TRBJ1-1 | TRBV7-2 | . | . | CASSLGKGNTEAFF | TGTGCCAGCAGCTTAGGGAAGGGGAACACTGAAGCTTTCTTT
TRBJ2-3 | TRBV20-1 | . | TRBD1 | CSAKIGDRVTDTQYF | TGCAGTGCTAAGATAGGGGACAGGGTCACAGATACGCAGTATTTT
TRBJ2-7 | TRBV29-1 | few | . | CSVEQGRSYEQYF | TGCAGCGTTGAACAGGGCAGGAGCTACGAGCAGTACTTC
TRBJ2-3 | TRBV20-1 | . | TRBD2 | CSASPRTSGTDTQYF | TGCAGTGCTAGTCCCCGGACTAGCGGCACAGATACGCAGTATTTT
TRBJ2-1 | TRBV12-3/TRBV12-4 | . | TRBD1 | CASSLGGQGVGEQFF | TGTGCCAGCAGTTTAGGCGGACAGGGGGTAGGTGAGCAGTTCTTC
TRBJ2-1 | TRBV7-2 | . | TRBD2 | CASSLGGTSGRAGYNEQFF | TGTGCCAGCAGCCTAGGCGGGACTAGCGGGAGGGCGGGATACAATGAGCAGTTCTTC
TRBJ1-4 | TRBV2 | once | . | CASSEDTGINEKLFF | TGTGCCAGCAGTGAGGACACGGGGATTAATGAAAAACTGTTTTTT
TRBJ1-2 | TRBV20-1 | once | . | CSARGGGSRNGYTF | TGCAGTGCTAGAGGGGGAGGCAGTCGGAATGGCTACACCTTC
TRBJ2-3 | TRBV20-1 | . | TRBD2 | CSAIRSGGADTQYF | TGCAGTGCTATCCGTAGCGGGGGCGCAGATACGCAGTATTTT
TRBJ2-4 | TRBV5-6 | . | TRBD1 | CATHRQGDKNIQYF | TGTGCCACCCACCGACAGGGCGATAAAAACATTCAGTACTTC
TRBJ2-7 | TRBV5-1 | . | . | CASSPRSGSRPTGEQYF | TGCGCCAGCAGCCCAAGATCGGGCAGCCGACCCACGGGCGAGCAGTACTTC
TRBJ2-5 | TRBV6-2/TRBV6-3 | . | . | CASSVIRETQYF | TGTGCCAGCAGTGTGATTAGAGAGACCCAGTACTTC
TRBJ2-7 | TRBV29-1 | . | TRBD1 | CSVGGTGLYEQYF | TGCAGCGTTGGGGGGACAGGGTTATACGAGCAGTACTTC
TRBJ1-1 | TRBV5-1 | few | . | CASSFSTGYTEAFF | TGCGCCAGCAGCTTCTCGACAGGATACACTGAAGCTTTCTTT
TRBJ1-6 | TRBV5-1 | . | TRBD1 | CASRPGQGNNSPLHF | TGCGCCAGCAGGCCGGGACAGGGTAACAATTCACCCCTCCACTTT
TRBJ2-7 | TRBV19 | . | . | CASRRGTGTYEQYF | TGTGCCAGTAGACGAGGGACGGGCACCTACGAGCAGTACTTC
TRBJ1-2 | TRBV29-1 | once | . | CSVEDRTGYTF | TGCAGCGTTGAAGATCGTACTGGCTACACCTTC
TRBJ2-7 | TRBV7-9 | . | . | CASSPTPYEQYF | TGTGCCAGCAGCCCTACTCCATACGAGCAGTACTTC
TRBJ2-7 | TRBV3-1 | . | TRBD1 | CASSLGTGNYEQYF | TGTGCCAGCAGCCTCGGGACAGGGAACTACGAGCAGTACTTC
TRBJ2-1 | TRBV7-2 | . | TRBD2 | CASILNPAGGFNEQFF | TGTGCCAGCATCCTTAACCCAGCGGGAGGTTTCAATGAGCAGTTCTTC
TRBJ2-5 | TRBV5-1 | . | . | CASSLAPGAETQYF | TGCGCCAGCAGCTTGGCCCCAGGAGCAGAGACCCAGTACTTC
TRBJ1-2 | TRBV20-1 | . | . | CSAQAGLNGYTF | TGCAGTGCGCAGGCAGGGTTAAACGGCTACACCTTC
TRBJ2-2 | TRBV4-1 | once | . | CASSPQISNTGELFF | TGCGCCAGCAGCCCGCAGATTTCGAACACCGGGGAGCTGTTTTTT
TRBJ1-2 | TRBV12-3/TRBV12-4 | . | . | CASIPSGGGDGYTF | TGTGCCAGCATCCCGTCTGGGGGTGGGGATGGCTACACCTTC
TRBJ2-7 | TRBV29-1 | . | . | CSATGQRAYEQYF | TGCAGCGCGACCGGACAGAGAGCCTACGAGCAGTACTTC
TRBJ1-2 | TRBV11-2 | . | . | CASSPLLSGRIYGYTF | TGTGCCAGCAGCCCCCTCTTATCGGGGCGGATCTATGGCTACACCTTC
TRBJ2-7 | TRBV9 | . | . | CASSVGGTHEQYF | TGTGCCAGCAGCGTAGGAGGGACCCACGAGCAGTACTTC
TRBJ2-3 | TRBV4-1 | . | . | CASSQEVAATDTQYF | TGCGCCAGCAGCCAAGAGGTAGCTGCGACAGATACGCAGTATTTT
TRBJ2-1 | TRBV6-1 | . | TRBD1 | CASRPTPTGTAYNEQFF | TGTGCCAGCAGGCCCACACCGACCGGGACAGCATACAATGAGCAGTTCTTC
TRBJ1-1 | TRBV4-3 | . | . | CASSQDSGQSTEAFF | TGCGCCAGCAGCCAGGACAGTGGGCAGAGCACTGAAGCTTTCTTT
TRBJ1-5 | TRBV7-2 | few | . | CASSLGRGGQPQHF | TGTGCCAGCAGCTTGGGAAGGGGGGGTCAGCCCCAGCATTTT